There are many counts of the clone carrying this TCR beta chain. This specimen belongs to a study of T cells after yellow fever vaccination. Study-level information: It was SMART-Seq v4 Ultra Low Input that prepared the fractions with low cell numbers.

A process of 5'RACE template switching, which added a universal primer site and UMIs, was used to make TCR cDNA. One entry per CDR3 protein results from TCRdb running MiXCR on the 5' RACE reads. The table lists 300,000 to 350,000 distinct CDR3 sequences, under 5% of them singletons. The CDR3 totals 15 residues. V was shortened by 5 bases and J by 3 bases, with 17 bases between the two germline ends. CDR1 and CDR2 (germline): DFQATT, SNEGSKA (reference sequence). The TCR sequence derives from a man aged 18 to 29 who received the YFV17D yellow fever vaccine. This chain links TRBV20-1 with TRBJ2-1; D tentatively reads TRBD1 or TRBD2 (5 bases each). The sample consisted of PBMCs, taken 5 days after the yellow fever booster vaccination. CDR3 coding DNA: TGCAGTGCTGAGGGTGGAGACAGCTACTACAATGAGCAGTTCTTC. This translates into CSAEGGDSYYNEQFF.